The 14 T cell receptor beta chains listed next were all sequenced from one sample in a study of beta chain features in type 1 diabetes. Of the isolated RNA, all was reverse transcribed, and so the sequenced material was expressed TCRB transcripts. Assay: immunoSEQ multiplex PCR; the TCRdb copy retains only in-frame clones and omits some. The repertoire holds around 400,000 clones, with 10% to 15% as singletons. The sample comprised naive CD4+ T cells from blood. The receptors stem from a man between 18 and 35 years old in good health.

The chain has TRBV25-1 and TRBJ1-4; perhaps TRBD1 as D (5 bases). The V gene lost 4 bases and the J gene lost 13 bases, with 10 bases spanning the gap. Per the germline V gene, CDR1 is MGHDK and CDR2 is SYGVNS. The CDR3 is 11 amino acids. CDR3 sequence: CASSGGARLFF. As DNA, the CDR3 is TGTGCCAGCAGTGGCGGGGCCAGACTGTTTTTT.

The J gene is TRBJ2-4, the V gene TRBV10-3; 8 nucleotides match TRBD2. This CDR3 has 15 amino acids. Germline V CDR1 and CDR2: ENHRY, SYGVKD. V was clipped by 4 bases and J by 6 bases; unmatched bases: 8. Here the CDR3 DNA reads TGTGCCATCAGTGCCGGGGGGGCAGACGGAAACATTCAGTACTTC. This sequence encodes CAISAGGADGNIQYF.

The V gene is TRBV6-1, the J gene TRBJ2-1, with D possibly matching TRBD2 (5 bases). The CDR3 is 15 residues long. Germline V lookup: CDR1 MNHNS, CDR2 SASEGT. V was cut by 6 bases and J by 6 bases, with 18 bases left in between. CDR3 in amino acids: CASREENGSFNEQFF. The DNA of the CDR3 is TGTGCCAGCAGGGAGGAAAACGGTTCGTTCAATGAGCAGTTCTTC.

This clone was detected only a few times. This rearrangement joins TRBV15 to TRBJ2-7; D possibly corresponds to TRBD2 (6 bases). The germline CDR1 and CDR2 sequences are LNHNV and YYDKDF (reference sequence). V was clipped by 0 bases and J by 4 bases, with 16 bases between them. The CDR3 sequence is 16 residues long. The CDR3 region is CATSRDSGVIPYEQYF. The CDR3 nucleotides read TGTGCCACCAGCAGAGATTCGGGGGTTATACCTTACGAGCAGTACTTC.

V and J are TRBV30 and TRBJ1-4, with TRBD1 matching over 8 bases. The germline V gene has CDR1 GTSNPN and CDR2 SVGIG (reference sequence). The CDR3 length is 13 residues. Unmatched junction bases numbered 4, after V lost 8 bases and J lost 2 bases. The CDR3 protein is CAGTGGTNEKLFF. The CDR3 coding sequence is TGTGCCGGAACAGGGGGGACTAATGAAAAACTGTTTTTT.

V usage is TRBV28 and J usage is TRBJ1-1; no reliable D call. CDR3 length equals 11 residues. V was trimmed by 3 bases and J by 7 bases, leaving 6 bases between them. Germline V gene data show CDR1 as MDHEN and CDR2 as SYDVKM. CDR3 nucleotides: TGTGCCAGCAGTTTCCATGTTGAAGCTTTCTTT. Its translation: CASSFHVEAFF.

This clone turned up a few times. This chain joins TRBV7-9 and TRBJ2-7, with TRBD1 matching over 8 bases. Germline CDR1 is SEHNR and CDR2 is FQNEAQ (reference sequence). Losses at the gene ends were 5 bases for V and 3 bases for J; bases not matched to a gene: 15. The CDR3 consists of 17 residues. The CDR3 DNA is TGTGCCAGCAGCCTCCCACCAGACAGGGGAGAGGACTACGAGCAGTACTTC. Its translation is CASSLPPDRGEDYEQYF.

V and J are TRBV6-1 and TRBJ1-1; D gene ambiguous. Germline values: CDR1 MNHNS, CDR2 SASEGT. Trimming removed 6 bases at V and 7 bases at J, with 21 bases between. The CDR3 length is 15 residues. The CDR3 spells CASRPKTAGRDEAFF. The CDR3 nucleotides are TGTGCCAGCAGGCCAAAGACGGCAGGCAGAGATGAAGCTTTCTTT.

The DNA of the CDR3 is TGTGCCAGCAGTTATAACAGAGCGGGAGAGTACTTC. Translation gives CASSYNRAGEYF. The J gene is TRBJ2-7, the V gene TRBV2, with TRBD2 matching 8 bases. Looked up from germline, CDR1 is SNHLY and CDR2 is FYNNEI. CDR3 size: 12 residues. The trim removed 5 bases at V and 11 bases at J, leaving 8 bases unmatched. Using reference TRBV2 and TRBJ2-7 for the parts outside the CDR3, the full variable domain is EPEVTQTPSHQVTQMGQEVILRCVPISNHLYFYWYRQILGQKVEFLVSFYNNEISEKSEIFDDQFSVERPDGSNFTLKIRSTKLEDSAMYFCASSYNRAGEYFGPGTRLTVT.

This clone was recorded a few times. V usage is TRBV28 and J usage is TRBJ1-2; D possibly corresponds to TRBD1 (6 bases). The CDR3 totals 14 residues. The V and J ends lost 7 bases and 8 bases respectively, with 20 bases between them. Germline lookup yields CDR1 MDHEN and CDR2 SYDVKM. For the CDR3, the DNA is TGTGCCAGCATCCCAGGCATCGGACAGAACGGCTACACCTTC. Its protein is CASIPGIGQNGYTF.

The V gene is TRBV5-4, the J gene TRBJ2-3, with D hard to call. This CDR3 comprises 15 residues. V was trimmed by 0 bases and J by 4 bases, leaving 12 bases between them. Germline loops: CDR1 SGHNT, CDR2 YYREEE (reference sequence). The chain's CDR3 is CASSLVGSSSDTQYF. CDR3 in DNA: TGTGCCAGCAGCTTGGTCGGTAGTTCCTCAGATACGCAGTATTTT.

This clone was seen a few times. The chain is built from TRBV10-3 and TRBJ1-1, with D possibly being TRBD1 (5 bases). Between the trimmed V and J ends, which lost 7 bases and 0 bases, there was a span of 15 bases. The CDR3 runs 15 residues. Per germline, CDR1 ENHRY and CDR2 SYGVKD. The CDR3 is CAITGTTEMNTEAFF. In DNA, the CDR3 is TGTGCCATCACCGGAACGACAGAAATGAACACTGAAGCTTTCTTT.

The chain links TRBV11-2 to TRBJ2-3; 9 positions match TRBD2. CDR3 length: 16 residues. Per the germline V gene, CDR1 is SGHAT and CDR2 is FQNNGV. V shed 1 base and J 4 bases; nucleotides not matched to a gene: 6. This chain's CDR3 is CASSLVGSSGADTQYF. The CDR3 DNA is TGTGCCAGCAGCTTAGTAGGTTCTAGCGGGGCAGATACGCAGTATTTT.

This clone has just a few counts. J is TRBJ1-1 and V is TRBV9; no reliable D call. Trimming took off 0 bases at V and 4 bases at J, with 16 bases between the two ends. This CDR3 has 16 amino acids. Germline V lookup: CDR1 SGDLS, CDR2 YYNGEE. The CDR3 is CASSVEGHLRGTEAFF. CDR3 DNA: TGTGCCAGCAGCGTAGAAGGCCACCTCCGGGGCACTGAAGCTTTCTTT.